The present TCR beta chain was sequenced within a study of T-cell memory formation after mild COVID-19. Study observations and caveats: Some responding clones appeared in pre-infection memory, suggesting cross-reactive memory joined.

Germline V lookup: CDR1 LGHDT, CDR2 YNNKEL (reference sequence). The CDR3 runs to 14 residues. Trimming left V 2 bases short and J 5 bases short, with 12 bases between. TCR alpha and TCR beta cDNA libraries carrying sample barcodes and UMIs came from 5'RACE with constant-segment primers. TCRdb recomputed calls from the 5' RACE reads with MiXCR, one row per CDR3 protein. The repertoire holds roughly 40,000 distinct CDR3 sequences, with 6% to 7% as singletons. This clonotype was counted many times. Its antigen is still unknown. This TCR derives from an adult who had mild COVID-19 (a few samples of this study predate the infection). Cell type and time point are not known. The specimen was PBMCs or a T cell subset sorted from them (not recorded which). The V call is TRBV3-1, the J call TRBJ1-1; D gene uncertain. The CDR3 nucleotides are TGTGCCAGCAGCCAACGGAACGGGATTACTGAAGCTTTCTTT. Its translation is CASSQRNGITEAFF.